The clone carrying this TCR beta chain was detected only a few times. The sample is drawn from a study of blood T cell repertoires in COVID-19. V shed 2 bases and J 0 bases; nucleotides not matched to a gene: 6. The CDR3 has 17 amino acids. Germline CDR1 and CDR2: MNHEY and SMNVEV (reference sequence). Per the authors' pipeline: Counts of nucleated cells, estimated from reference gene primer amplification, were obtained. Sequenced by immunoSEQ multiplex PCR; TCRdb stores in-frame clones only, minus some. V and J calls and clone size are copied from that table; D and trimming were computed from the DNA. The data contain approximately 150,000 clones, about 81% of them seen just once; the ten biggest clones take up roughly 2.3%.

The receptor's source is a man in his forties with acute COVID-19. This chain links TRBV27 with TRBJ2-3, with 9 bases identical to TRBD2. Source material: PBMCs or T cells enriched from blood (not recorded which). CDR3 nucleotides: TGTGCCAGCAGTTTAAGGGCTAGCGGGACTAGCACAGATACGCAGTATTTT. Translating gives CASSLRASGTSTDTQYF.